The TCR beta chain under discussion was sequenced for a study of OX40 agonist ivuxolimab in advanced cancers. With regard to the full study: Ivuxolimab, which targeted the costimulatory receptor OX40 (CD134), was an agonistic, fully human IgG2 monoclonal antibody. Intravenous ivuxolimab was administered to patients every 2 weeks at six dose levels: 0.01, 0.1, 0.3, 1.5, 3 and 10 mg/kg. Of the roughly 50 dose-escalation patients, hepatocellular carcinoma was present in approximately 20, melanoma in approximately 15, renal cell carcinoma in 9 and head and neck cancer in 9. In the dose-escalation cohort, roughly 80% of patients were male, and the mean age was approximately 64 years, with a range of about 23 to 90. Patients were allowed to have had prior anti-PD-1, anti-PD-L1 or anti-CTLA-4 therapy, and around 40% of the dose-escalation patients had previously received checkpoint inhibitors. Partial responses occurred in three dose-escalation patients, of whom one had hepatocellular carcinoma and two had cutaneous melanoma. The point of sequencing TCRbeta in the periphery was to test whether ivuxolimab changed TCR sequence diversity and drove clonal T-cell expansion. The monotherapy dose-escalation portion (N ≈ 52 patients) of the phase I ivuxolimab trial is reported in the paper.

To sequence the TCRbeta CDR3 region, genomic DNA was isolated from the sorted cells. TCRbeta CDR3 regions were sequenced using the immunoSEQ Assay. This is the immuneACCESS table as TCRdb keeps it, with only in-frame sequences that have V and J called. A part of the clones is gone; compared with another copy, unresolved V genes explain less than half, and the rest is unexplained. Recorded for this sample are about 50,000 clones; approximately 86% of them occurred a single time. Jointly, the top ten make up around 2% of the sample. For this chain, trimming is 2 bases at the V end and 3 bases at the J end, and the number of junction bases without a gene match is 12. The CDR3 numbers 18 residues from cysteine through phenylalanine. Kept here is only the CDR3 DNA, which spans 54 bases and is read in frame from base 1. The CDR1 and CDR2 encoded by the germline V gene (reference sequence) are SGHNT and YYREEE.

General conclusions and limits of the study: After ivuxolimab, CD8+ T cells had more expanded clones than CD4+ T cells on average. Which antigens the clonally expanded peripheral T cells were specific for was not determined. At doses of 0.1 to 3.0 mg/kg, clonal expansion of both CD4+ and CD8+ blood T cells was observed from baseline to week 6. Low levels of normalized T-cell clonal expansion were also seen in some patients who did not respond. In the 0.1-3.0 mg/kg groups, partial responders were among the patients with the lowest normalized peripheral clonal expansion, particularly in CD8+ T cells.

The trial excluded patients who had a history of autoimmune disease or who were on systemic immunosuppression. Peripheral blood for TCR sequencing was drawn from every dose cohort at baseline, at cycle 4 day 1 and at cycle 7 day 1. The samples were drawn from a first-in-human, open-label, multicenter phase I dose-escalation trial of ivuxolimab. Adults with locally advanced or metastatic melanoma, renal cell, hepatocellular, or head and neck squamous cell carcinoma were enrolled in the trial. Before TCR sequencing, CD4+ T cells and CD8+ T cells from peripheral blood were sorted into separate populations. This clone was recorded once. Its antigen remains undetermined. Per-base quality was not reported, and no clone a single base away is much larger than it.

This receptor was obtained from an adult with an advanced solid tumor such as melanoma, head and neck, liver or kidney cancer. Here the chain combines TRBV5-4 and TRBJ2-5; 11 middle bases align to TRBD2. Specimen: CD4+ or CD8+ T cells sorted from blood, collected in a trial of the OX40 agonist ivuxolimab. The CDR3 protein: CASSLLTLLAGAKETQYF. The DNA reads as follows: TGTGCCAGCAGCTTATTAACTCTACTAGCGGGGGCAAAAGAGACCCAGTACTTC.